These 20 T cell receptor beta chains originate from one sample sequenced in a study of T-cell reconstitution after alpha-beta-depleted transplantation in children. During its preparation, the TCRbeta library received unique molecular identifiers. In TCRdb, the PCR reads were re-called with MiXCR into one record per CDR3 protein. The sample lists about 830,000 distinct CDR3 sequences, under 20% occurring once. Sequences were derived from PBMCs, mostly from graft donor cells, sampled 360 days after TCRalphabeta/CD19-depleted stem cell transplant. All receptors come from a male patient aged 5 to 17 who had a stem cell transplant for acute lymphoblastic leukemia, so the T cells may come from the graft donor.

The chain employs TRBV12-3 or TRBV12-4 and TRBJ2-1; 12 positions agree with TRBD2. CDR3 length: 19 amino acids. The V gene end was trimmed by 3 bases and the J gene end by 4 bases; junction bases not matched to a gene: 13. CDR3 sequence: CASSFRASGRAQGYNEQFF. The CDR3 bases are TGTGCCAGCAGTTTTAGGGCTAGCGGGAGGGCACAAGGGTACAATGAGCAGTTCTTC.

This clonotype appeared a few times. The CDR3 is CASSLIAGGFYEQYF. The CDR3 bases are TGTGCCAGCAGTTTAATAGCGGGGGGGTTTTACGAGCAGTACTTC. The J gene is TRBJ2-7, the V gene TRBV27; TRBD2 matches at 11 bases. The germline V gene has CDR1 MNHEY and CDR2 SMNVEV (reference sequence). The CDR3 is made up of 15 amino acids. The V segment lost 2 bases and the J segment 4 bases; nucleotides outside the gene matches: 4.

This clonotype has a handful of counts. The J gene is TRBJ2-6, the V gene TRBV20-1; TRBD2 is a possible D gene (5 bases). With 2 bases removed from V and 13 bases from J, the gap between germline ends came to 18 bases. CDR1 is DFQATT and CDR2 is SNEGSKA in the germline V gene (reference sequence). This CDR3 region has 14 residues. CDR3 sequence: CSARRDGMEEVLTF. Here the CDR3 DNA reads TGCAGTGCTAGACGAGACGGTATGGAGGAGGTCCTGACTTTC.

This chain links TRBV4-1 with TRBJ1-5, with D perhaps TRBD1 (5 bases). The CDR3 runs to 17 residues. Germline values: CDR1 MGHRA, CDR2 YSYEKL. Trimming stripped 4 bases from V and 0 bases from J, with 16 bases between. The CDR3 sequence: CASSLGDGAYSNQPQHF. The CDR3 DNA sequence: TGCGCCAGCAGCCTCGGTGACGGGGCTTATAGCAATCAGCCCCAGCATTTT.

The genes are TRBV5-1 and TRBJ1-3; no firm D call. The CDR3 length is 13 residues. The V end lost 5 bases, the J end lost 2 bases, and 8 bases lay between the germline ends. Germline V lookup: CDR1 SGHRS, CDR2 YFSETQ. CDR3 amino acids: CASRSGTGNTIYF. CDR3 DNA: TGCGCCAGCAGATCCGGGACTGGAAACACCATATATTTT.

This clonotype was recorded a few times. This rearrangement joins TRBV7-3 to TRBJ2-3; TRBD2 matches 14 bases. This CDR3 has 15 amino acids. V shed 5 bases, J shed 10 bases, and the junction held 8 bases outside the gene matches. Germline CDR1 is SGHTA and CDR2 is FQGTGA. DNA for the CDR3: TGTGCCAGCAGCCCAGGGACTAGCGGGAGTCACCCGCAGTATTTT. This sequence encodes CASSPGTSGSHPQYF.

The chain combines TRBV12-3 or TRBV12-4 with TRBJ1-2; D gene uncertain. The CDR3 has 10 amino acids. V lost 3 bases and J lost 7, with 3 bases in between. Written as DNA, the CDR3 is TGTGCCAGCAGTTTTCCTGGCTACACCTTC. Protein sequence: CASSFPGYTF.

The chain uses TRBV6-2 or TRBV6-3 and TRBJ2-3; D not certain. The CDR3 has 11 amino acids. In germline, CDR1 is MNHEY, CDR2 SVGEGT. V was shortened by 6 bases and J by 10 bases, with 11 bases between the two germline ends. The CDR3 is CASSNGQSQYF. In DNA, the CDR3 is TGTGCCAGCAGCAACGGCCAGTCGCAGTATTTT.

The genes are TRBV3-1 and TRBJ2-7; 9 bases line up with TRBD1. Germline V gives CDR1 LGHDT, CDR2 YNNKEL (reference sequence). The ends lost 0 bases at V and 1 base at J; junction bases unmatched: 13. This CDR3 has 19 residues. CDR3 DNA: TGTGCCAGCAGCCAAGACGTGGGGACAGGGATCCCAATATCCTACGAGCAGTACTTC. It codes for CASSQDVGTGIPISYEQYF.

This CDR3 is CASSFTQTIAGGAYNEQFF. The CDR3, as DNA: TGCGCCAGCAGCTTCACCCAGACCATAGCGGGAGGGGCTTACAATGAGCAGTTCTTC. This sequence joins TRBV5-1 and TRBJ2-1; 11 bases are shared with TRBD2. CDR1 and CDR2 from the germline V gene are SGHRS and YFSETQ. V trimming: 2 bases; J trimming: 4 bases; junction bases outside the gene matches: 14. There are 19 residues in the CDR3.

There are a few counts of this clonotype. The rearrangement uses TRBV4-2 and TRBJ1-1; 7 nucleotides align to TRBD1. The CDR3 runs to 14 residues. V dropped 3 bases and J dropped 4; count of bases not matched to a gene: 5. The germline CDR1 and CDR2 sequences are LGHNA and YNFKEQ. This CDR3 reads CASSHPTGRTEAFF. The CDR3 nucleotides are TGTGCCAGCAGCCACCCGACAGGGCGCACTGAAGCTTTCTTT.

J is TRBJ2-7 and V is TRBV5-6; D is undetermined. The V end lost 4 bases, the J end lost 4 bases, and 15 bases lay between the germline ends. CDR1 SGHDT and CDR2 YYEEEE come from the germline V gene. The CDR3 sequence is 14 residues long. CDR3 sequence: CASSLYRLAYEQYF. The CDR3, as DNA: TGTGCCAGCAGCCTCTATAGACTTGCGTACGAGCAGTACTTC.

This clonotype was picked up a small number of times. This rearrangement joins TRBV29-1 to TRBJ2-7; tentatively, D is TRBD2 (5 bases). Germline CDR1 reads SQVTM; CDR2 reads ANQGSEA. V dropped 3 bases and J dropped 0 bases, with 6 bases sitting between them. This CDR3 is 12 amino acids long. CDR3 DNA sequence: TGCAGCGTTGAGGAGGACTCCTACGAGCAGTACTTC. Its translation: CSVEEDSYEQYF.

The CDR3 DNA reads as TGTGCCAGCAGTTCGCGTACCGGGACGGTAGTAGGTTCACCCCTCCACTTT. Translated, it gives CASSSRTGTVVGSPLHF. This chain uses TRBV12-3 or TRBV12-4 with TRBJ1-6, with D perhaps TRBD1 (5 bases). Trimming pared 4 bases from V and 9 bases from J, leaving 22 bases between. The CDR3 loop spans 17 amino acids.

The chain is built from TRBV24-1 and TRBJ2-3; TRBD1 aligns across 8 bases. CDR1 is KGHDR, CDR2 SFDVKD, per germline. The CDR3 totals 15 residues. The J segment lost 5 bases and the V segment lost 3 bases, leaving 6 bases of the junction unmatched. The CDR3 here is CATSDPRTGIDTQYF. CDR3 DNA: TGTGCCACCAGTGATCCCCGGACAGGGATAGATACGCAGTATTTT.

At least ten counts were recorded for this clonotype. CDR3 in amino acids: CASSFKRDEQYF. CDR3 in DNA: TGCGCCAGCAGCTTCAAAAGGGACGAGCAGTACTTC. The chain is built from TRBV5-1 and TRBJ2-7; the D is unclear. CDR3 length equals 12 residues. In germline, CDR1 is SGHRS, CDR2 YFSETQ. V lost 2 bases, J lost 5 bases, and 8 bases lay in between.

This clonotype occurred once. This chain uses TRBV20-1 with TRBJ2-7; D remains unclear. The CDR3 extends over 14 amino acids. V was cut by 2 bases and J by 0 bases, with 11 bases left in between. CDR1 is DFQATT, CDR2 SNEGSKA, per germline (reference sequence). The CDR3 protein is CSARRPDLSYEQYF. DNA for the CDR3: TGCAGTGCTAGAAGGCCAGATCTCTCCTACGAGCAGTACTTC.

This clonotype was recorded once. The chain couples TRBV18 to TRBJ1-5, with D possibly TRBD1 on 5 matching bases. V was pared by 3 bases and J by 3 bases, with 12 bases between. Germline CDR1 KGHSH, CDR2 LQKENI. CDR3 length: 15 amino acids. This chain's CDR3 is CASSPDAGANQPQHF. CDR3 DNA: TGTGCCAGCTCACCGGACGCTGGGGCCAATCAGCCCCAGCATTTT. The full variable domain, rest sourced from reference TRBV18 and TRBJ1-5, is NAGVMQNPRHLVRRRGQEARLRCSPMKGHSHVYWYRQLPEEGLKFMVYLQKENIIDESGMPKERFSAEFPKEGPSILRIQQVVRGDSAAYFCASSPDAGANQPQHFGDGTRLSIL.

This clonotype was seen only a few times. J is TRBJ2-6 and V is TRBV2; 8 nucleotides match TRBD1. This CDR3 is 16 amino acids long. Germline V lookup: CDR1 SNHLY, CDR2 FYNNEI. Trimming removed 2 bases from V and 3 bases from J; junction bases left unmatched: 3. The CDR3 DNA is TGTGCCAGCAGTGAACAGGGGGCGAGTGGGGCCAACGTCCTGACTTTC. Protein sequence: CASSEQGASGANVLTF.

V is TRBV7-9 and J is TRBJ2-1, with TRBD2 matching 10 bases. The V and J ends lost 2 bases and 6 bases, in that order; junction bases with no gene match: 10. The CDR3 length is 17 residues. CDR1 and CDR2 from the germline V gene are SEHNR and FQNEAQ (reference sequence). The CDR3 is CASSLWRSGRIVNEQFF. The CDR3 DNA reads as TGTGCCAGCAGCTTATGGCGTAGCGGGAGGATAGTCAATGAGCAGTTCTTC. The full variable domain, in which reference TRBV7-9 and TRBJ2-1 provide the parts outside the CDR3, is DTGVSQNPRHKITKRGQNVTFRCDPISEHNRLYWYRQTLGQGPEFLTYFQNEAQLEKSRLLSDRFSAERPKGSFSTLEIQRTEQGDSAMYLCASSLWRSGRIVNEQFFGPGTRLTVL.